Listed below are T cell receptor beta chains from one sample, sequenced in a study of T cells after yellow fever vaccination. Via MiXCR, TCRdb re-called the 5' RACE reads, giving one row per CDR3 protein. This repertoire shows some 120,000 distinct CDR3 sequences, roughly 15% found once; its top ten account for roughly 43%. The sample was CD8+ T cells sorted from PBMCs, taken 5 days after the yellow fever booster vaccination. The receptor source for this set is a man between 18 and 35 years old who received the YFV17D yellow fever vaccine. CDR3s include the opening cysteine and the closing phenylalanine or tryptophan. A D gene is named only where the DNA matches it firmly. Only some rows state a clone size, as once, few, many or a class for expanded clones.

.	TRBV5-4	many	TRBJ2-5	TGTGCCAGCAGCTTGGCCTACGACAGTGGGGAGACCCAGTACTTC	CASSLAYDSGETQYF
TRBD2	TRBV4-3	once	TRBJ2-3	TGCGCCAGCAGCCAAGATCGGGGGGAGGCAGATACGCAGTATTTT	CASSQDRGEADTQYF
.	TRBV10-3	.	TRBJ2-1	TGTGCCATCATGGGTATCGACAGCGGCAATGAGCAGTTCTTC	CAIMGIDSGNEQFF
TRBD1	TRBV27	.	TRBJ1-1	TGTGCCAGCAGTCCGACAGGGGATGCCACTGAAGCTTTCTTT	CASSPTGDATEAFF
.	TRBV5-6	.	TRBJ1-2	TGTGCCAGCAGCGCTCCGGGACGGCCCTCCGGAATCTATGGCTACACCTTC	CASSAPGRPSGIYGYTF
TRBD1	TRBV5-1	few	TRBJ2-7	TGCGCCAGCAGCGGGGCCGGGACAGGTCCTGAGCAGTACTTC	CASSGAGTGPEQYF
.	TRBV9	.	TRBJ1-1	TGTGCCAGCACCGAAGGGGGGGTGAACACTGAAGCTTTCTTT	CASTEGGVNTEAFF
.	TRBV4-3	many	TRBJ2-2	TGCGCCAGCAGCCAAGATCAGGGGCGCAATACCGGGGAGCTGTTTTTT	CASSQDQGRNTGELFF
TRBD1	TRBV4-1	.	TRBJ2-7	TGCGCCAGCAGCCCTCGGACGACAGGGGGAGGATACGAGCAGTACTTC	CASSPRTTGGGYEQYF
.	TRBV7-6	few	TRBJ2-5	TGTGCCAGCATGGGGGTGAAAGAGACCCAGTACTTC	CASMGVKETQYF
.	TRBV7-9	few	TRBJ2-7	TGTGCCAGCAGCTTGCGTGACAAGGGGTCCTACGAGCAGTACTTC	CASSLRDKGSYEQYF
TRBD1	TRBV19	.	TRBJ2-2	TGTGCCAGTAGACAGACAGGGGGAGTCCCCGGGGAGCTGTTTTTT	CASRQTGGVPGELFF
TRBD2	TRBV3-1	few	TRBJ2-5	TGTGCCAGCAGCCAAGGTAGCGGGGGGCAGTACCAAGAGACCCAGTACTTC	CASSQGSGGQYQETQYF
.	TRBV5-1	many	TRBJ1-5	TGCGCCAGCAGCCAGTACGGTGGTAGTCAGCCCCAGCATTTT	CASSQYGGSQPQHF
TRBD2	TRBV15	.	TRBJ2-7	TGTGCCACCAGCAGAGCCTCCTCGGGGGGAATCCACGAGCAGTACTTC	CATSRASSGGIHEQYF
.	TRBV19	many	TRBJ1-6	TGTGCCAGTAGTCCAGCAGGTCGGGCTTCACCCCTCCACTTT	CASSPAGRASPLHF
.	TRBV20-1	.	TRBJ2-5	TGCAGTGCTAGAGATTGGGCTAGCGCTTTAATATCAGAGACCCAGTACTTC	CSARDWASALISETQYF
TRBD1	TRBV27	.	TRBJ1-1	TGTGCCAGCAGTTGGGACAGGGTCTCCGCTGAAGCTTTCTTT	CASSWDRVSAEAFF
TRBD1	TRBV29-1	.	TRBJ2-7	TGCAGCGCAGTGAGGGTGGGGACAGGGGACTCCTACGAGCAGTACTTC	CSAVRVGTGDSYEQYF
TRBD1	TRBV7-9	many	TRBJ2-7	TGTGCCAGCAGCTTAGACCGGGACAGGGGCTCCCCCGAGCAGTACTTC	CASSLDRDRGSPEQYF
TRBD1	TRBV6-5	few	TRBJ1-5	TGTGCCAGCAGGACAGGGGGCAATCAGCCCCAGCATTTT	CASRTGGNQPQHF
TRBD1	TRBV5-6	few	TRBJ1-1	TGTGCCAGCAGCTTCGACAGGGACGAATTTATGGAAGCTTTCTTT	CASSFDRDEFMEAFF
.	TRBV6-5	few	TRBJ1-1	TGTGCCAGCAGTTACTCGTTTAGTGGTGGGACAATGACTGAAGCTTTCTTT	CASSYSFSGGTMTEAFF
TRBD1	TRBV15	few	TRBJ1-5	TGTGCCACCAGCAGAGGGACAGGAAATCAGCCCCAGCATTTT	CATSRGTGNQPQHF
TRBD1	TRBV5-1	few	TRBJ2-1	TGCGCCAGCAACCCCTCGGGACAGGGGCTAAGAGAGCAGTTCTTC	CASNPSGQGLREQFF
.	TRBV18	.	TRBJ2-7	TGTGCCAGCTCACCAAACCGTTCCTACGAGCAGTACTTC	CASSPNRSYEQYF
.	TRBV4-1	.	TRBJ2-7	TGCGCCAGCAGCCCGGGCGGAATCTACGAGCAGTACTTC	CASSPGGIYEQYF
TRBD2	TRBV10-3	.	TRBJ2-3	TGTGCCATCAGTGGGCCGGGACTAGCGGGGATTAAACGATCTAGCACAGATACGCAGTATTTT	CAISGPGLAGIKRSSTDTQYF
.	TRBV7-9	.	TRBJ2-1	TGTGCCAGCCGCGCTGGAAAGAGCTCCTACAATGAGCAGTTCTTC	CASRAGKSSYNEQFF
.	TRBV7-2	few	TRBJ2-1	TGTGCCAGCAGCTTAGCGGGGGCAAATGAGCAGTTCTTC	CASSLAGANEQFF
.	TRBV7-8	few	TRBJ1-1	TGTGCCAGCAGCCCGCGCTATGGAGGGCGGATCAACACTGAAGCTTTCTTT	CASSPRYGGRINTEAFF
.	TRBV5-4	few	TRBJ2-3	TGTGCCAGCAGCTGGGGACTCGCAGATACGCAGTATTTT	CASSWGLADTQYF